This T cell receptor beta chain is from a study of T cell changes during pregnancy in multiple sclerosis. Clones were read by immunoSEQ multiplex PCR, and TCRdb kept only the in-frame ones, dropping some. The profile shows 36,000 or so clones, about 88% of them singletons. The CDR3 is 14 amino acids. Germline V CDR1 and CDR2: MNHEY, SMNVEV (reference sequence). The V segment lost 6 bases and the J segment 8 bases; nucleotides outside the gene matches: 7. The sequenced sample was CD8+ T cells from peripheral blood mononuclear cells, obtained in the third trimester of pregnancy. V gene TRBV27 combines with J gene TRBJ1-4; 9 bases align to TRBD1. The origin of this receptor is a female donor with multiple sclerosis, enrolled in a pregnancy study. In DNA form, the CDR3 reads TGTGCCAGCAGCACCGGGACAGGGTGGGAAAAACTGTTTTTT. It encodes CASSTGTGWEKLFF.